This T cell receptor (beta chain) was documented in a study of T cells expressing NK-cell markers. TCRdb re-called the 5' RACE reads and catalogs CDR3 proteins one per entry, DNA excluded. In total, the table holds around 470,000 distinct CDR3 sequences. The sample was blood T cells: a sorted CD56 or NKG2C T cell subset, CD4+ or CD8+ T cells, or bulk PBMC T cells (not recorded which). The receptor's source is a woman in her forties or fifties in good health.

This chain's CDR3 is CASEVWGHPMIDTEAFF. The rearrangement uses TRBV12-5 and TRBJ1-1; TCRdb reports TRBD1, a call that lacks DNA to check it against. In germline, CDR1 is LGHNT, CDR2 FRNRAP. There are 17 residues in the CDR3.